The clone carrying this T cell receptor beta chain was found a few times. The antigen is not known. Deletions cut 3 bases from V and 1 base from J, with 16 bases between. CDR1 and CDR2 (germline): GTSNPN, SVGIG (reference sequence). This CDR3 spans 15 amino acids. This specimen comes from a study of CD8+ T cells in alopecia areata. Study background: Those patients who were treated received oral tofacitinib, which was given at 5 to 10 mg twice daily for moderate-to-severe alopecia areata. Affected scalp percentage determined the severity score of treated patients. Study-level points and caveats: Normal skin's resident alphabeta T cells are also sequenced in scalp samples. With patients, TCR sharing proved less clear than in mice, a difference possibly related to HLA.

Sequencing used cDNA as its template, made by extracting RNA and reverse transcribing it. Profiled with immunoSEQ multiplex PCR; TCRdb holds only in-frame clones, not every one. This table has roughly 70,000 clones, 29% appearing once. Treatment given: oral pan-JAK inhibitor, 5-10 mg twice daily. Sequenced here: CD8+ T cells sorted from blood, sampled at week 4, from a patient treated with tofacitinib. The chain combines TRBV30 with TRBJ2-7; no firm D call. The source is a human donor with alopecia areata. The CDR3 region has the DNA TGTGCCTGGAGAGAAGAATGGCCCGGATCCTACGAGCAGTACTTC. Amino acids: CAWREEWPGSYEQYF.